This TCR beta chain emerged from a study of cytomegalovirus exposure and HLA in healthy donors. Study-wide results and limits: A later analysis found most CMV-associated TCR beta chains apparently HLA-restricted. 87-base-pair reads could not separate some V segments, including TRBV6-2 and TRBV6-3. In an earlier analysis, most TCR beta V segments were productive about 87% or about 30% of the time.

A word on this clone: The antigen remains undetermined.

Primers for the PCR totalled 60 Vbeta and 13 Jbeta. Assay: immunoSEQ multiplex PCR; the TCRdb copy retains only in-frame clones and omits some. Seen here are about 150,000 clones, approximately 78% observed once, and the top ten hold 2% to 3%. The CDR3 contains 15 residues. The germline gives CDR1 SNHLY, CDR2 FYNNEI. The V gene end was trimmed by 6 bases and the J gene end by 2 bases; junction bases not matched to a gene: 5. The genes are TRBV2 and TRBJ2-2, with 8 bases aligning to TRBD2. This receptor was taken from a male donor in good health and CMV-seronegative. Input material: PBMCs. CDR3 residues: CASRLSGGNTGELFF. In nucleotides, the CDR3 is TGTGCCAGCAGATTAAGCGGGGGCAACACCGGGGAGCTGTTTTTT.